This TCR beta chain was recovered during a study of vaccination and CD4 T cells after COVID-19. V was cut by 6 bases and J by 1 base, with 13 bases left in between. The length of the CDR3 is 15 residues. Germline V CDR1 and CDR2: MNHEY, SVGEGT. Oncomine TCR Beta short-read sequencing was applied to DNA from cultured CD4+ T cells. Using its own MiXCR run on the PCR reads, TCRdb lists one record per CDR3 protein. Among about 6,600 distinct CDR3 sequences listed, approximately 51% were seen once. Treatment denoted: roughly 10-day PBMC culture with coronavirus spike peptide pools or control peptides (ViraFEST assay). During the years 2011-2018, before the COVID-19 pandemic, the unexposed donor's CD4+ T cells were collected. The culture of about 2 million PBMCs per well included approximately 10 IU/ml IL-2 and roughly 10 ug/ml peptide pools. This clonotype showed up just a few times. The target antigen is unknown.

J is TRBJ2-4 and V is TRBV6-2 or TRBV6-3; tentatively, D is TRBD2 (5 bases). The clonotype comes from a human donor in good health. Sequenced: CD4+ T cells from blood, cultured in vitro. The CDR3 reads CASSRSGQAKNIQYF. DNA for the CDR3: TGTGCCAGCAGCCGAAGCGGCCAGGCCAAAAACATTCAGTACTTC.